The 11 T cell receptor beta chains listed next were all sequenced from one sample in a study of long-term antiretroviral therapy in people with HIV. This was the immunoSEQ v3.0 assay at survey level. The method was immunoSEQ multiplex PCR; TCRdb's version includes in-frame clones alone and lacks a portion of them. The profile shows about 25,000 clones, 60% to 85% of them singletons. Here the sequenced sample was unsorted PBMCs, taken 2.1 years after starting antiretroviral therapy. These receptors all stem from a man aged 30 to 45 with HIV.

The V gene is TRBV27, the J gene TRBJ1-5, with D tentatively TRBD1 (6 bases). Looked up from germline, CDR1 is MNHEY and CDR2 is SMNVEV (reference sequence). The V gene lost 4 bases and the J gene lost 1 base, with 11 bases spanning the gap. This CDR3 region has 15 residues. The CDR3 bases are TGTGCCAGCAGTTCCACCGGGACAAGCAATCAGCCCCAGCATTTT. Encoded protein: CASSSTGTSNQPQHF.

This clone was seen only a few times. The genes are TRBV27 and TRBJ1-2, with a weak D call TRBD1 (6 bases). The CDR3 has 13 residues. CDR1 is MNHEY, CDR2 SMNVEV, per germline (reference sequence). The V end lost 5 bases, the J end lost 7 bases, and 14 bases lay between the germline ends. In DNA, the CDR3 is TGTGCCAGCAGTAAACAGGGCCCGGGTGGCTACACCTTC. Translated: CASSKQGPGGYTF.

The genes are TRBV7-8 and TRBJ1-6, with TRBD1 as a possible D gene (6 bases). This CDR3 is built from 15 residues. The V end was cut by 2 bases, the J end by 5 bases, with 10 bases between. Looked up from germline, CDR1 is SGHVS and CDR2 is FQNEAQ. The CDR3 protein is CASSLSRGNNSPLHF. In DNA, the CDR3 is TGTGCCAGCAGCTTAAGCAGGGGAAATAATTCACCCCTCCACTTT. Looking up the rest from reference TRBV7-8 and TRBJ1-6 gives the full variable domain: GAGVSQSPRYKVAKRGQDVALRCDPISGHVSLFWYQQALGQGPEFLTYFQNEAQLDKSGLPSDRFFAERPEGSVSTLKIQRTQQEDSAVYLCASSLSRGNNSPLHFGNGTRLTVT.

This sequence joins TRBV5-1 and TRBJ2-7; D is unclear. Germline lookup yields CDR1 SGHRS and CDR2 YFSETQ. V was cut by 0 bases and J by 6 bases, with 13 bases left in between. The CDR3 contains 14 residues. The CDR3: CASSLVPLPSEQYF. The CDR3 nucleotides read TGCGCCAGCAGCTTGGTCCCCCTGCCGTCCGAGCAGTACTTC.

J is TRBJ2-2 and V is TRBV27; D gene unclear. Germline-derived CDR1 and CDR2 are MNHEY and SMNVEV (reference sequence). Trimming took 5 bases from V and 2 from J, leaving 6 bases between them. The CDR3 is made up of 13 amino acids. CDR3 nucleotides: TGTGCCAGCAGTCTACCTAACACCGGGGAGCTGTTTTTT. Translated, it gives CASSLPNTGELFF.

CDR3 sequence: CASSLRTGGSYGYTF. CDR3 bases: TGCGCCAGCAGCCTTCGGACAGGGGGCAGTTATGGCTACACCTTC. V is TRBV4-3 and J is TRBJ1-2; 11 bases fit TRBD1. The CDR3 is made up of 15 amino acids. J gave up 5 bases and V 4 bases, and 6 bases lay outside the gene matches. The germline V gene has CDR1 LGHNA and CDR2 YSLEER.

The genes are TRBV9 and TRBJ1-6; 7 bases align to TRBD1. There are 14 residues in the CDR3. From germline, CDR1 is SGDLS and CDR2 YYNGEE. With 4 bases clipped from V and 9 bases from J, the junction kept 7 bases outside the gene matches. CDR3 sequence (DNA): TGTGCCAGCAGCCCGGGACAGATGTCTTCACCCCTCCACTTT. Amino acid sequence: CASSPGQMSSPLHF. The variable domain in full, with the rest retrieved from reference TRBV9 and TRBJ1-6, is DSGVTQTPKHLITATGQRVTLRCSPRSGDLSVYWYQQSLDQGLQFLIQYYNGEERAKGNILERFSAQQFPDLHSELNLSSLELGDSALYFCASSPGQMSSPLHFGNGTRLTVT.

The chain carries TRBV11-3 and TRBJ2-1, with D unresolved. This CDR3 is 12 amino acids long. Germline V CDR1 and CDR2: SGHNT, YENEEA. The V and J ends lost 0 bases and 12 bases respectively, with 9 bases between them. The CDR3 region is CASSLDRHRQFF. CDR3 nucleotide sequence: TGTGCCAGCAGCTTAGATCGACATCGGCAGTTCTTC.

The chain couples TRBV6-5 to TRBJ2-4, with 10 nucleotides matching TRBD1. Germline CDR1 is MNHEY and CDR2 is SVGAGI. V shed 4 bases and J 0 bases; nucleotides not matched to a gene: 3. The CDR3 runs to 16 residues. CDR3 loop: CASSSGQGLAKNIQYF. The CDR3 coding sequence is TGTGCCAGCAGTTCGGGACAGGGGCTAGCCAAAAACATTCAGTACTTC.

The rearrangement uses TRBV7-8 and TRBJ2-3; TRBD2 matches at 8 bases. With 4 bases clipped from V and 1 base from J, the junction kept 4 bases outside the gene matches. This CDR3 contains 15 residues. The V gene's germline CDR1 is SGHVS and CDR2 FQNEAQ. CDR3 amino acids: CASSSQAGGTDTQYF. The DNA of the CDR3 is TGTGCCAGCAGCTCTCAAGCGGGGGGCACAGATACGCAGTATTTT.

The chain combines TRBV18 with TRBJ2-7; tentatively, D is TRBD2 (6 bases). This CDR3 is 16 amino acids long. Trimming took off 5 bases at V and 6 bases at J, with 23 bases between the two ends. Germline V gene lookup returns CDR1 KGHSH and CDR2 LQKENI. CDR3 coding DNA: TGTGCCAGCTCAACGACCCCACCCGGGATCGGGGGCGAGCAGTACTTC. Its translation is CASSTTPPGIGGEQYF. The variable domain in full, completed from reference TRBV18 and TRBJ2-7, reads NAGVMQNPRHLVRRRGQEARLRCSPMKGHSHVYWYRQLPEEGLKFMVYLQKENIIDESGMPKERFSAEFPKEGPSILRIQQVVRGDSAAYFCASSTTPPGIGGEQYFGPGTRLTVT.